Below are 16 T cell receptor beta chains sequenced from a single sample in a study of cytomegalovirus exposure and HLA in healthy donors. PCR was performed using 60 Vbeta and 13 Jbeta primers. The data were produced by immunoSEQ multiplex PCR, yet TCRdb's version contains in-frame clones alone and is incomplete. Among over 80,000 clones listed, 65% to 85% were seen once. The sequencing sample was made of PBMCs. These receptors originate from a man in his fifties in good health and CMV-seronegative.

The chain has TRBV15 and TRBJ2-7; 7 nucleotides agree with TRBD2. CDR1 is LNHNV, CDR2 YYDKDF, per germline (reference sequence). This CDR3 is 13 amino acids long. V was clipped by 0 bases and J by 9 bases; unmatched bases: 5. CDR3 in amino acids: CATSRDGRGSQYF. DNA for the CDR3: TGTGCCACCAGCAGAGATGGGAGGGGATCGCAGTACTTC.

The gene calls are TRBV10-3 and TRBJ1-1; no definite D call. Trimming left V 11 bases short and J 0 bases short, with 13 bases between. Per germline, CDR1 ENHRY and CDR2 SYGVKD. This CDR3 contains 13 residues. Here the CDR3 DNA reads TGTGCCTCTAGCGGCAGGTTGAACACTGAAGCTTTCTTT. This translates into CASSGRLNTEAFF.

The J gene is TRBJ1-1, the V gene TRBV7-8, with D tentatively TRBD1 (6 bases). Trimming removed 4 bases from V and 1 base from J, with 7 bases in between. The germline V gene has CDR1 SGHVS and CDR2 FQNEAQ. The CDR3 runs 13 residues. The CDR3 DNA reads as TGTGCCAGCAGCTCCAGGGGGAACACTGAAGCTTTCTTT. Translating it yields CASSSRGNTEAFF.

The rearrangement uses TRBV7-9 and TRBJ2-3; TRBD1 matches 9 bases. Germline trimming cut 3 bases from V and 5 bases from J; bases unmatched to any gene: 6. The CDR3 is made up of 15 amino acids. Germline loops: CDR1 SEHNR, CDR2 FQNEAQ (reference sequence). CDR3: CASSFRTGGKDTQYF. CDR3 sequence (DNA): TGTGCCAGCAGCTTCCGTACAGGGGGCAAAGATACGCAGTATTTT.

The chain links TRBV5-4 to TRBJ1-1; a possible D gene is TRBD1 (5 bases). Trimming took off 2 bases at V and 4 bases at J, with 12 bases between the two ends. The V gene's germline CDR1 is SGHNT and CDR2 YYREEE (reference sequence). CDR3 size: 14 residues. This CDR3 is CASSFNSRVTEAFF. The CDR3 DNA reads as TGTGCCAGCAGCTTTAATTCCAGGGTCACTGAAGCTTTCTTT.

V usage is TRBV5-1 and J usage is TRBJ2-7; 16 positions match TRBD2. V gave up 4 bases and J gave up 3 bases; unmatched junction bases: 4. The CDR3 spans 16 residues. Germline CDR1 reads SGHRS; CDR2 reads YFSETQ. The CDR3 nucleotides are TGCGCCAGCAGCCTAGGGACTAGCGGGAGGGTCTACGAGCAGTACTTC. Translating gives CASSLGTSGRVYEQYF.

The rearrangement joins TRBV2 to TRBJ1-5, with 8 bases that match TRBD1. Germline-derived CDR1 and CDR2 are SNHLY and FYNNEI. The V and J ends lost 4 bases and 2 bases, in that order; junction bases with no gene match: 4. This CDR3 has 15 amino acids. The CDR3 DNA is TGTGCCAGCAGTGTAGGACAGGGCGGCAATCAGCCCCAGCATTTT. Protein product: CASSVGQGGNQPQHF. Combining the CDR3 with reference TRBV2 and TRBJ1-5 gives the whole variable domain EPEVTQTPSHQVTQMGQEVILRCVPISNHLYFYWYRQILGQKVEFLVSFYNNEISEKSEIFDDQFSVERPDGSNFTLKIRSTKLEDSAMYFCASSVGQGGNQPQHFGDGTRLSIL.

V and J are TRBV5-1 and TRBJ2-2, with D maybe TRBD1 (6 bases). V lost 2 bases and J lost 3, with 14 bases in between. The CDR3 runs 16 residues. Germline-derived CDR1 and CDR2 are SGHRS and YFSETQ. The chain's CDR3 is CASSLLGAWDTGELFF. The CDR3 coding sequence is TGCGCCAGCAGCTTATTGGGGGCCTGGGACACCGGGGAGCTGTTTTTT.

The V gene is TRBV27, the J gene TRBJ1-2; TRBD1 agrees at 7 bases. Per germline, CDR1 MNHEY and CDR2 SMNVEV (reference sequence). V was pared by 4 bases and J by 3 bases, with 8 bases of the junction left unmatched. There are 15 residues in the CDR3. CDR3: CASSSPARGDYGYTF. CDR3 sequence (DNA): TGTGCCAGCAGTTCACCGGCCAGGGGGGACTATGGCTACACCTTC.

This chain joins TRBV5-1 and TRBJ2-7; D gene unclear. The germline V gene has CDR1 SGHRS and CDR2 YFSETQ. The CDR3 has 14 residues. V shed 5 bases and J shed 0 bases, with 12 bases lying between them. The CDR3 DNA is TGCGCCAGCAGTCGAGCGCTAAACTCCTACGAGCAGTACTTC. This translates into CASSRALNSYEQYF.

The rearrangement joins TRBV2 to TRBJ1-4; 7 bases are shared with TRBD1. Germline assignment: CDR1 SNHLY and CDR2 FYNNEI. The CDR3 consists of 14 residues. V lost 6 bases and J lost 8; bases outside the gene matches: 9. CDR3 coding DNA: TGTGCCAGCAGGGATAAGGGGGCAGGGGAAAAACTGTTTTTT. This gives the protein CASRDKGAGEKLFF.

V usage is TRBV27 and J usage is TRBJ1-3, with D possibly TRBD1 on 6 matching bases. Looked up from germline, CDR1 is MNHEY and CDR2 is SMNVEV (reference sequence). Deletions cut 6 bases from V and 4 bases from J, with 13 bases between. The CDR3 has 14 amino acids. CDR3 protein: CASSPGALGNTIYF. The CDR3 nucleotides read TGTGCCAGCAGCCCAGGGGCGCTGGGAAACACCATATATTTT.

This clone was observed a single time. The V call is TRBV2, the J call TRBJ2-7; TRBD2 agrees at 15 bases. This CDR3 has 17 residues. The V gene end was trimmed by 6 bases and the J gene end by 0 bases; junction bases not matched to a gene: 6. The germline V gene encodes CDR1 SNHLY and CDR2 FYNNEI. DNA of the CDR3: TGTGCCAGCAGCGGGGGACTAGCGGGAGGTTCCTCCTACGAGCAGTACTTC. Residues: CASSGGLAGGSSYEQYF.

Worth noting for this clone: A read error may account for a junction end that differs from germline. V is TRBV6-6 and J is TRBJ1-2; a possible D gene is TRBD1 (5 bases). This CDR3 is built from 13 residues. Germline V gene sequence: CDR1 MNHNY, CDR2 SVGAGI (reference sequence). CDR3 loop: CASSYSIGHPIPF. The CDR3 DNA reads TGTGCCAGCAGTTACTCGATCGGACACCCAATTCCTTTC.

This clone was recorded only once. Within the sample, other DNA sequences also encode this same CDR3. This chain links TRBV9 with TRBJ2-1, with 7 bases fitting TRBD2. CDR1 is SGDLS, CDR2 YYNGEE, per germline. This CDR3 is 15 amino acids long. J lost 2 bases, V lost 2 bases, and 4 bases had no gene match. The CDR3 region is CASSVGGEPYNEQFF. In DNA form, the CDR3 reads TGTGCCAGCAGCGTTGGGGGGGAACCCTACAATGAGCAGTTCTTC.

The CDR3 loop is CASSYGLASSYEQYF. The CDR3 coding sequence is TGTGCCAGCAGTTACGGCCTAGCGAGCTCCTACGAGCAGTACTTC. The chain carries TRBV6-5 and TRBJ2-7, with a weak D call TRBD2 (6 bases). CDR1 and CDR2 from the germline V gene are MNHEY and SVGAGI. V was pared by 2 bases and J by 0 bases, with 11 bases between. The CDR3 has 15 residues.